This entry lists 26 T cell receptor beta chains sequenced from one sample in a study of early T cells in non-severe SARS-CoV-2 infection. A single record per CDR3 protein comes from TCRdb applying MiXCR to the 5' RACE reads. The sample shows 100,000 to 150,000 distinct CDR3 sequences, 14% to 15% of them seen only once. Material for sequencing was whole blood. The receptors here all came from an adult who was a healthcare worker with PCR-confirmed SARS-CoV-2 infection or an uninfected control (not recorded which).

Only a few counts were recorded for this clonotype. V gene TRBV6-1 combines with J gene TRBJ2-1, with TRBD1 matching over 7 bases. J gave up 4 bases and V 1 base, and 4 bases lay outside the gene matches. This CDR3 spans 15 amino acids. Germline CDR1 and CDR2: MNHNS and SASEGT. CDR3 amino acids: CASSEGSGGYNEQFF. The CDR3 bases are TGTGCCAGCAGTGAAGGATCAGGGGGATACAATGAGCAGTTCTTC.

This clonotype showed up just a few times. The V and J genes are TRBV5-1 and TRBJ2-5; the match to TRBD2 covers 8 bases. The CDR3 spans 16 residues. From germline, CDR1 is SGHRS and CDR2 YFSETQ. Trimming removed 1 base from V and 0 bases from J; junction bases left unmatched: 5. CDR3 loop: CASSLSSGGYQETQYF. CDR3 bases: TGCGCCAGCAGCTTGTCGTCGGGGGGGTACCAAGAGACCCAGTACTTC.

The sample holds a few counts of this clonotype. The V and J genes are TRBV12-3 or TRBV12-4 and TRBJ2-5, with 10 nucleotides matching TRBD2. The CDR3 has 15 amino acids. After removal of 8 bases from V and 5 bases from J, the junction contained 11 bases not matched to a gene. CDR3 coding DNA: TGTGCCAGCGGTGGTATACTAGCGGGACTGGAGACCCAGTACTTC. It yields the protein CASGGILAGLETQYF.

The chain combines TRBV15 with TRBJ1-2; no clear D gene. Germline values: CDR1 LNHNV, CDR2 YYDKDF (reference sequence). V shed 0 bases and J shed 4 bases, with 12 bases lying between them. The CDR3 runs to 15 residues. The CDR3 sequence: CATSRDGVRGYGYTF. DNA of the CDR3: TGTGCCACCAGCAGAGATGGGGTTCGCGGCTATGGCTACACCTTC. Filled out from reference TRBV15 and TRBJ1-2, the complete variable domain reads DAMVIQNPRYQVTQFGKPVTLSCSQTLNHNVMYWYQQKSSQAPKLLFHYYDKDFNNEADTPDNFQSRRPNTSFCFLDIRSPGLGDTAMYLCATSRDGVRGYGYTFGSGTRLTVV.

As for this clonotype: It may be a read error: a sequence one base away is much more abundant. V is TRBV3-1 and J is TRBJ1-3, with D tentatively TRBD1 (5 bases). The length of the CDR3 is 15 residues. Germline V gives CDR1 LGHDT, CDR2 YNNKEL (reference sequence). Here the CDR3 reads CASSQDLGAGNTTYF. The DNA for the CDR3 is TGTGCCAGCAGCCAAGACCTAGGGGCGGGAAACACCACATATTTT.

This clonotype turned up a few times. The J gene is TRBJ2-5, the V gene TRBV20-1, with D maybe TRBD2 (6 bases). The ends were cut back, 3 bases at V and 5 bases at J, with 10 bases in the middle. The germline CDR1 and CDR2 sequences are DFQATT and SNEGSKA (reference sequence). The CDR3 length is 12 residues. CDR3 nucleotide sequence: TGCAGTGCTAGCGGAGGGCGTGAGACCCAGTACTTC. Amino acid sequence: CSASGGRETQYF.

The chain recombines TRBV15 with TRBJ2-1, with TRBD2 as a possible D gene (5 bases). V was trimmed by 5 bases and J by 12 bases, leaving 20 bases between them. The CDR3 loop spans 14 amino acids. In germline, CDR1 is LNHNV, CDR2 YYDKDF (reference sequence). This chain's CDR3 is CATSPTGFGYVQFF. DNA of the CDR3: TGTGCCACCAGCCCGACGGGGTTTGGGTATGTGCAGTTCTTC.

This clonotype showed up just a few times. J is TRBJ1-1 and V is TRBV3-1; weak D call: TRBD1 (5 bases). V was cut by 0 bases and J by 8 bases, with 16 bases left in between. The V gene's germline CDR1 is LGHDT and CDR2 YNNKEL (reference sequence). The CDR3 loop spans 15 amino acids. The CDR3 spells CASSQDPGSAREAFF. DNA for the CDR3: TGTGCCAGCAGCCAAGACCCAGGGTCCGCACGGGAAGCTTTCTTT.

This clonotype was recorded many times. J is TRBJ1-2 and V is TRBV4-2; TRBD1 is a possible D gene (5 bases). This CDR3 is built from 15 residues. Germline V lookup: CDR1 LGHNA, CDR2 YNFKEQ. The ends were cut back, 1 base at V and 4 bases at J, with 13 bases in the middle. The CDR3 DNA sequence: TGTGCCAGCAGCCAAGTGGGGACTACAGCCTATGGCTACACCTTC. Its translation: CASSQVGTTAYGYTF.

CDR3 protein: CASSEARGSTDTQYF. DNA for the CDR3: TGTGCCAGCAGTGAAGCGAGGGGGAGCACAGATACGCAGTATTTT. This sequence joins TRBV2 and TRBJ2-3, with a possible D match to TRBD1 (6 bases). V gave up 0 bases and J gave up 0 bases, with 7 bases separating them. Germline V gene lookup returns CDR1 SNHLY and CDR2 FYNNEI. The length of the CDR3 is 15 residues.

Ten or more counts support this clonotype. The V call is TRBV6-5, the J call TRBJ1-5; D gene ambiguous. The CDR3 runs 15 residues. From germline, CDR1 is MNHEY and CDR2 SVGAGI. Trimming removed 7 bases from V and 4 bases from J, with 17 bases in between. CDR3 residues: CASTLFLGSNQPQHF. CDR3 DNA: TGTGCCAGCACCTTATTCTTGGGGAGTAATCAGCCCCAGCATTTT.

The chain couples TRBV3-1 to TRBJ1-3; no reliable D call. The CDR3 sequence is 16 residues long. Germline CDR1 and CDR2: LGHDT and YNNKEL (reference sequence). Trimming left V 6 bases short and J 2 bases short, with 17 bases between. The chain's CDR3 is CASSDLTAGPGNTIYF. The DNA of the CDR3 is TGTGCCAGCAGTGATCTGACGGCCGGCCCTGGAAACACCATATATTTT. Complete variable domain (other parts from reference TRBV3-1 and TRBJ1-3): DTAVSQTPKYLVTQMGNDKSIKCEQNLGHDTMYWYKQDSKKFLKIMFSYNNKELIINETVPNRFSPKSPDKAHLNLHINSLELGDSAVYFCASSDLTAGPGNTIYFGEGSWLTVV.

The V gene is TRBV29-1, the J gene TRBJ2-7; D is undetermined. The CDR3 sequence is 13 residues long. The germline V gene encodes CDR1 SQVTM and CDR2 ANQGSEA. Trimming shortened V by 2 bases and J by 6 bases, and 14 bases separated the two germline ends. The DNA of the CDR3 is TGCAGCGTTGAATTGGCTTGGGCCTCCGAGCAGTACTTC. It translates to CSVELAWASEQYF.

This chain uses TRBV30 with TRBJ2-1; 10 bases fit TRBD2. J lost 8 bases, V lost 1 base, and 8 bases had no gene match. Germline V gene data show CDR1 as GTSNPN and CDR2 as SVGIG (reference sequence). The CDR3 is 15 residues long. The CDR3, as DNA: TGTGCCTGGAGTGAGGGAGCGGGGGGGCCCGATGAGCAGTTCTTC. Residues: CAWSEGAGGPDEQFF.

The CDR3 region is CASSPPGGRLNTEAFF. In DNA form, the CDR3 reads TGTGCCAGCTCACCGCCAGGGGGGCGGTTGAACACTGAAGCTTTCTTT. J is TRBJ1-1 and V is TRBV18; 7 bases are a match to TRBD1. The CDR3 is 16 residues long. The junction had 7 bases not matched to a gene; V was cut back by 3 bases and J by 0 bases. Germline lookup yields CDR1 KGHSH and CDR2 LQKENI.

The chain joins TRBV7-9 to TRBJ1-1; unclear D gene. The CDR3 length is 15 residues. V was shortened by 0 bases and J by 1 base, with 9 bases between the two germline ends. CDR1 SEHNR and CDR2 FQNEAQ come from the germline V gene (reference sequence). CDR3 sequence reads: CASSLAAPGNTEAFF. The CDR3 DNA sequence: TGTGCCAGCAGCTTAGCAGCCCCTGGGAACACTGAAGCTTTCTTT.

The J gene is TRBJ2-2, the V gene TRBV12-3 or TRBV12-4; 9 nucleotides align to TRBD1. This CDR3 comprises 15 residues. V lost 3 bases and J lost 4; bases outside the gene matches: 3. The DNA for the CDR3 is TGTGCCAGCAGTTTTGACAGGGGGTCCACCGGGGAGCTGTTTTTT. Its protein is CASSFDRGSTGELFF.

The chain couples TRBV20-1 to TRBJ2-7; D ambiguous. Between the trimmed V and J ends, which lost 3 bases and 3 bases, there was a span of 6 bases. The CDR3 totals 11 residues. Germline V lookup: CDR1 DFQATT, CDR2 SNEGSKA (reference sequence). CDR3 bases: TGCAGTGCTAGGAGGAACTACGAGCAGTACTTC. Translated, it gives CSARRNYEQYF.

This clonotype was seen a few times. The gene calls are TRBV30 and TRBJ2-2; D might be TRBD1 (6 bases). The CDR3 loop spans 14 amino acids. Germline lookup yields CDR1 GTSNPN and CDR2 SVGIG (reference sequence). Trimming pared 3 bases from V and 1 base from J, leaving 9 bases between. CDR3 coding DNA: TGTGCCTGGAGGTGGGGGCGGAACACCGGGGAGCTGTTTTTT. This gives the protein CAWRWGRNTGELFF.

This clonotype was counted only a few times. The chain is built from TRBV4-1 and TRBJ1-5, with D possibly being TRBD1 (6 bases). Germline V gene data show CDR1 as MGHRA and CDR2 as YSYEKL. V was cut by 1 base and J by 7 bases, with 20 bases left in between. This CDR3 region has 17 residues. CDR3 sequence (DNA): TGCGCCAGCAGCCAAGGGCCCGCCAGGGGAACAAGGCAGCCCCAGCATTTT. This codes for CASSQGPARGTRQPQHF.

The V gene is TRBV12-3 or TRBV12-4, the J gene TRBJ2-5, with D possibly TRBD2 on 5 matching bases. Trimming removed 4 bases from V and 5 bases from J, with 11 bases in between. The CDR3 extends over 13 amino acids. The CDR3 bases are TGTGCCAGCAGTTGGGAGCCCTGGGAGACCCAGTACTTC. It codes for CASSWEPWETQYF.

Concerning this clonotype itself: This may come from a read error, since a much larger clone is one base off. The chain combines TRBV2 with TRBJ2-3, with D unresolved. Trimming removed 2 bases from V and 8 bases from J, with 8 bases in between. In germline, CDR1 is SNHLY, CDR2 FYNNEI. This CDR3 is 12 amino acids long. For the CDR3, the DNA is TGTGCCAGCAGTGAACAGGAAGGTACGCAGTATTTT. This translates into CASSEQEGTQYF.

The genes are TRBV12-3 or TRBV12-4 and TRBJ2-1; the D is unclear. This CDR3 comprises 13 residues. V shed 1 base and J shed 10 bases, with 11 bases lying between them. The CDR3 DNA follows: TGTGCCAGCAGTTTAGGCCTTATAGGGGAGCAGTTCTTC. Protein sequence: CASSLGLIGEQFF.

This clonotype showed up many times. The chain has TRBV4-2 and TRBJ1-2, with no clear D. The CDR3 is made up of 13 amino acids. CDR1 and CDR2 (germline): LGHNA, YNFKEQ. V gave up 0 bases and J gave up 6 bases, with 8 bases separating them. DNA for the CDR3: TGTGCCAGCAGCCAAGACGGGGAGGATGGCTACACCTTC. Translated, it gives CASSQDGEDGYTF.

The chain recombines TRBV7-9 with TRBJ1-1; 7 bases line up with TRBD1. CDR3 length equals 11 residues. With V trimmed by 5 bases and J by 11 bases, 5 bases remained unmatched. Germline V gene data show CDR1 as SEHNR and CDR2 as FQNEAQ (reference sequence). In DNA, the CDR3 is TGTGCCAGCAGCCGTACAGGGGATGCTTTCTTT. Encoded protein: CASSRTGDAFF.

The sample holds many counts of this clonotype. The V call is TRBV12-3 or TRBV12-4, the J call TRBJ2-7; D uncertain. V lost 5 bases to trimming and J lost 5 bases, with 13 bases between them. This CDR3 contains 13 residues. CDR3 bases: TGTGCCAGCAGTCTCTTAAACGAAGACGAGCAGTACTTC. Protein sequence: CASSLLNEDEQYF.